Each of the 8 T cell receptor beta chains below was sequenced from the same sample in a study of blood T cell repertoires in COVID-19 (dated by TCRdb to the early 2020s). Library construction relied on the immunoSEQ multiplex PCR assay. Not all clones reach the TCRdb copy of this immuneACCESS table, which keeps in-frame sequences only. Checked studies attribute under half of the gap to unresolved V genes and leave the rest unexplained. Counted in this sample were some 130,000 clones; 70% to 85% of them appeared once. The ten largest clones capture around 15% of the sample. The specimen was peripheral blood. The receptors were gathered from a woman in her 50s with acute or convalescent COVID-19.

This chain's CDR3 is CASRGWGDTDTQYF. The DNA for the CDR3 is TGTGCCAGTAGAGGGTGGGGGGATACAGATACGCAGTATTTT. J is TRBJ2-3 and V is TRBV19, with a possible D match to TRBD2 (6 bases). From germline, CDR1 is LNHDA and CDR2 SQIVND (reference sequence). This CDR3 spans 14 amino acids. V lost 6 bases and J 3 bases, leaving 13 bases between the germline ends.

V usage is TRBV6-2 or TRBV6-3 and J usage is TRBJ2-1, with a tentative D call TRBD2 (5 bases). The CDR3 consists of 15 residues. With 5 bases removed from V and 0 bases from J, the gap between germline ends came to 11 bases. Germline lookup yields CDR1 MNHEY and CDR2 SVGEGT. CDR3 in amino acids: CASSQGTSSYNEQFF. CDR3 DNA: TGTGCCAGCAGTCAAGGCACTAGCTCCTACAATGAGCAGTTCTTC.

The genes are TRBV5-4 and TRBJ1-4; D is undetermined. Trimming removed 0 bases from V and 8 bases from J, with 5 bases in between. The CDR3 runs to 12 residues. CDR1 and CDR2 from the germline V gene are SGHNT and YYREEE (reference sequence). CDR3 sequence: CASSLGQEKLFF. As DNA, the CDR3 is TGTGCCAGCAGCTTGGGTCAGGAAAAACTGTTTTTT.

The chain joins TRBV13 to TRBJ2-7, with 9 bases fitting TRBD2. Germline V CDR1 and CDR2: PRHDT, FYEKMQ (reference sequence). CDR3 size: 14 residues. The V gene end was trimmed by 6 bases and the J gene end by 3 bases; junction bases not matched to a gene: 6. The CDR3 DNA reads TGTGCCAGCAGTGGGACTAGCCGAGACTACGAGCAGTACTTC. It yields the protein CASSGTSRDYEQYF.

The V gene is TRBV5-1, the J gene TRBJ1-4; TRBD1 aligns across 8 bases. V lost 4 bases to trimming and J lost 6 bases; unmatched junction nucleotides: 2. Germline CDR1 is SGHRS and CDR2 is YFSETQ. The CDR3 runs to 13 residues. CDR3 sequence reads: CASSQTGDEKLFF. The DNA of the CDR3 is TGCGCCAGCAGCCAGACAGGGGATGAAAAACTGTTTTTT.

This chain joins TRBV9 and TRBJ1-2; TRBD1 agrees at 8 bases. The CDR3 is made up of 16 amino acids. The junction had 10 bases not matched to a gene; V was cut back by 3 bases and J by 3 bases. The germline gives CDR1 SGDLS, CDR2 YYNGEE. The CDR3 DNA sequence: TGTGCCAGCAGCGGGTATGAGGGACAGGACGACTATGGCTACACCTTC. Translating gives CASSGYEGQDDYGYTF.

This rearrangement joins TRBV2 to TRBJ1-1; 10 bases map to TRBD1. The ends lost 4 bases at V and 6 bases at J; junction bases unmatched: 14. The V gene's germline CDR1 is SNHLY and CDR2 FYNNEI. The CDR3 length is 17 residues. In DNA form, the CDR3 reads TGTGCCAGCAGTGGGGTTGGGACAGGGGCAAGGGGCGCTGAAGCTTTCTTT. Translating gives CASSGVGTGARGAEAFF.

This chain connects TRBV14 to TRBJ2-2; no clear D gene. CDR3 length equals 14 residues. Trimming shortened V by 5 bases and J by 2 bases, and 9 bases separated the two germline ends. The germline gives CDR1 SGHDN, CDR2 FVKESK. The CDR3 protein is CASSSWANTGELFF. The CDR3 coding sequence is TGTGCCAGCAGCAGCTGGGCCAACACCGGGGAGCTGTTTTTT. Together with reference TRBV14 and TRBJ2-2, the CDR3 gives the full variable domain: EAGVTQFPSHSVIEKGQTVTLRCDPISGHDNLYWYRRVMGKEIKFLLHFVKESKQDESGMPNNRFLAERTGGTYSTLKVQPAELEDSGVYFCASSSWANTGELFFGEGSRLTVL.